These T cell receptor beta chains were read from a single sample in a study of T cells in Graves' hyperthyroidism and ophthalmopathy. MiXCR, run by TCRdb on the multiplex PCR reads, gives a single entry per CDR3 protein. Of about 98,000 distinct CDR3 sequences in the sample, about 37% were seen once. Sequences were obtained from peripheral blood or thyroid tissue (not recorded which). The origin of the receptors is a woman aged 25 to 39 with Graves' hyperthyroidism. CDR3s include the opening cysteine and the closing phenylalanine or tryptophan. A D gene is named only where the DNA matches it firmly. Expanded clones are given a class, and other clones once, few, many or no size at all.

abundance: many
len: 14
j_gene: TRBJ2-5
v_gene: TRBV5-5
d_gene: TRBD2
CDR3nt: TGTGCCAGCAGCTTACCTAGCGGGAGAGAGACCCAGTACTTC
CDR3aa: CASSLPSGRETQYF

abundance: many
len: 13
j_gene: TRBJ1-2
v_gene: TRBV30
d_gene: NA
CDR3nt: TGTGCCTGGAGTGGCGGACAAGACTATGGCTACACCTTC
CDR3aa: CAWSGGQDYGYTF

abundance: many
len: 14
j_gene: TRBJ2-2
v_gene: TRBV5-1
d_gene: NA
CDR3nt: TGCGCCAGCAGCAGGGCAGGGTACACCGGGGAGCTGTTTTTT
CDR3aa: CASSRAGYTGELFF

abundance: NA
len: 13
j_gene: TRBJ1-4
v_gene: TRBV2
d_gene: NA
CDR3nt: TGTGCTAGAGATCGGGCAGGGGATGAAAAACTGTTTTTT
CDR3aa: CARDRAGDEKLFF

abundance: NA
len: 16
j_gene: TRBJ2-7
v_gene: TRBV5-6
d_gene: NA
CDR3nt: TGTGCCAGCAGCTTTTGGGGCGCAGGGCATATCTACGAGCAGTACTTC
CDR3aa: CASSFWGAGHIYEQYF

abundance: many
len: 15
j_gene: TRBJ2-2
v_gene: TRBV5-1
d_gene: TRBD1
CDR3nt: TGCGCCAGCAGCCTACACTACGGACAGGGCGGGGAGCTGTTTTTT
CDR3aa: CASSLHYGQGGELFF

abundance: NA
len: 13
j_gene: TRBJ2-2
v_gene: TRBV12-3/TRBV12-4
d_gene: TRBD1
CDR3nt: TGTGCCAGCAGCGGACAGGTTCCCGGGGAGCTGTTTTTT
CDR3aa: CASSGQVPGELFF

abundance: many
len: 12
j_gene: TRBJ1-1
v_gene: TRBV28
d_gene: NA
CDR3nt: TGTGCCAGCAGTTTAGGTTCCGCTGAAGCTTTCTTT
CDR3aa: CASSLGSAEAFF

abundance: many
len: 11
j_gene: TRBJ1-2
v_gene: TRBV29-1
d_gene: NA
CDR3nt: TGCAGTTCGGGGGGGGCCCTCGGCTACACCTTC
CDR3aa: CSSGGALGYTF

abundance: few
len: 14
j_gene: TRBJ2-5
v_gene: TRBV30
d_gene: NA
CDR3nt: TGTGCCTGGATAAGGGGCAATAGGCAAGAGACCCAGTACTTC
CDR3aa: CAWIRGNRQETQYF

abundance: many
len: 14
j_gene: TRBJ2-3
v_gene: TRBV5-1
d_gene: TRBD1
CDR3nt: TGCGCCAGCGGCAAGGACAGGGGAAAAGATACGCAGTATTTT
CDR3aa: CASGKDRGKDTQYF

abundance: many
len: 15
j_gene: TRBJ1-2
v_gene: TRBV11-3
d_gene: TRBD1
CDR3nt: TGTGCCAGCAGCCCTTGGAGGGGGCGTCGGGATGGCTACACCTTC
CDR3aa: CASSPWRGRRDGYTF

abundance: many
len: 13
j_gene: TRBJ2-5
v_gene: TRBV7-9
d_gene: NA
CDR3nt: TGTGCCAGCAGCTTACTATCCCAAGAGACCCAGTACTTC
CDR3aa: CASSLLSQETQYF

abundance: NA
len: 16
j_gene: TRBJ2-3
v_gene: TRBV15
d_gene: NA
CDR3nt: TGTGCCACCAGCAGTGATCAGCCCCCCAACACAGATACGCAGTACTTT
CDR3aa: CATSSDQPPNTDTQYF

abundance: few
len: 16
j_gene: TRBJ2-3
v_gene: TRBV3-1
d_gene: NA
CDR3nt: TGTGCCAGCAGCCAAGAGGCCGAGCCTAGCACAGATACGCAGTATTTT
CDR3aa: CASSQEAEPSTDTQYF

abundance: many
len: 17
j_gene: TRBJ2-2
v_gene: TRBV5-1
d_gene: NA
CDR3nt: TGCGCCAGCAGCCCTCGACTGCAGCGGAGGAACACCGGGGAGCTGTTTTTT
CDR3aa: CASSPRLQRRNTGELFF

abundance: NA
len: 14
j_gene: TRBJ1-4
v_gene: TRBV25-1
d_gene: TRBD1
CDR3nt: TGTGCCAGCAGCTTCGGGACAGGGGAAGAAAAACTGTATTTT
CDR3aa: CASSFGTGEEKLYF

abundance: NA
len: 17
j_gene: TRBJ2-2
v_gene: TRBV7-9
d_gene: TRBD2
CDR3nt: TGTGCCAGCAGCCCGGCCGGGACTAGCGGGAAAGCCGGGGAGCTGTTTTTT
CDR3aa: CASSPAGTSGKAGELFF

abundance: NA
len: 15
j_gene: TRBJ2-7
v_gene: TRBV12-3/TRBV12-4
d_gene: NA
CDR3nt: TGCGCCAGCAGTGAAGGTAAGGGTTGGACCTCCGAGCAGTACTTC
CDR3aa: CASSEGKGWTSEQYF

abundance: many
len: 14
j_gene: TRBJ2-7
v_gene: TRBV9
d_gene: TRBD2
CDR3nt: TGTGCCAGCAGCGTAGCCCAGCGGGACGACGAGCAGTACTTC
CDR3aa: CASSVAQRDDEQYF

abundance: NA
len: 15
j_gene: TRBJ2-7
v_gene: TRBV7-3
d_gene: TRBD2
CDR3nt: TGTGCCAGCAGCTCAGGGACTAGCGGGACACGCGAGCAGTACTTC
CDR3aa: CASSSGTSGTREQYF

abundance: NA
len: 15
j_gene: TRBJ1-6
v_gene: TRBV7-2
d_gene: NA
CDR3nt: TGTGCCAGCTCACCACGGGCGGATTATAATTCACCCCTCCACTTT
CDR3aa: CASSPRADYNSPLHF

abundance: NA
len: 15
j_gene: TRBJ2-2
v_gene: TRBV5-6
d_gene: TRBD1
CDR3nt: TGTGCCAGCAGCTTGGGACAGGGCGCAGCCGGGGAGCTGTTTTTT
CDR3aa: CASSLGQGAAGELFF

abundance: NA
len: 14
j_gene: TRBJ2-5
v_gene: TRBV29-1
d_gene: TRBD1
CDR3nt: TGCAGCGTTTGGACGACAGGGGGCGGGGAGACCCAGTACTTC
CDR3aa: CSVWTTGGGETQYF

abundance: NA
len: 20
j_gene: TRBJ2-5
v_gene: TRBV10-2
d_gene: TRBD1
CDR3nt: TGCGCCAGCAGTAGCAGTGACTCAACCCAACAGGGGGTCCGGCGGGAGACCCAGTACTTC
CDR3aa: CASSSSDSTQQGVRRETQYF

abundance: many
len: 13
j_gene: TRBJ1-2
v_gene: TRBV5-6
d_gene: NA
CDR3nt: TGTGCCAGCAGCACGTGGGGGGGTTCGGGCTACACCTTC
CDR3aa: CASSTWGGSGYTF

abundance: many
len: 15
j_gene: TRBJ1-4
v_gene: TRBV28
d_gene: TRBD1
CDR3nt: TGTGCCAGCAGTTCGCGGACAGGGAAAGGTGAAAAACTGTTTTTT
CDR3aa: CASSSRTGKGEKLFF

abundance: once
len: 15
j_gene: TRBJ1-3
v_gene: TRBV5-1
d_gene: NA
CDR3nt: TGCGCCAGCAGCGATACAGAAGCCTCTGGAAACACCATATACTTT
CDR3aa: CASSDTEASGNTIYF

abundance: NA
len: 13
j_gene: TRBJ2-5
v_gene: TRBV7-2
d_gene: NA
CDR3nt: TGTGCCAGCACCCCATTACCCGGAGAGACCCAGTACTTC
CDR3aa: CASTPLPGETQYF

abundance: NA
len: 14
j_gene: TRBJ1-4
v_gene: TRBV13
d_gene: TRBD1
CDR3nt: TGTGCCAGCAGCTTCAGGGGGGGTTACTCTGGGGCCATTTTT
CDR3aa: CASSFRGGYSGAIF

abundance: NA
len: 14
j_gene: TRBJ1-1
v_gene: TRBV10-3
d_gene: TRBD1
CDR3nt: TGTGCCATCAACAGACAGGGGGGACACACTGAAGCTTTCTTT
CDR3aa: CAINRQGGHTEAFF

abundance: many
len: 16
j_gene: TRBJ2-2
v_gene: TRBV12-3/TRBV12-4
d_gene: TRBD2
CDR3nt: TGTGCCAGCAGTTTAGGTGGCGGGAGAGGTGTCGGGGAGCTGTTTTTT
CDR3aa: CASSLGGGRGVGELFF

abundance: many
len: 13
j_gene: TRBJ1-2
v_gene: TRBV9
d_gene: NA
CDR3nt: TGTGCCAGCAGCGTAGGCACTAACTATGGCTACACCTTC
CDR3aa: CASSVGTNYGYTF

abundance: many
len: 12
j_gene: TRBJ1-3
v_gene: TRBV20-1
d_gene: NA
CDR3nt: TGCAGTGCTAAAGGGACAAGAAGCACCATATATTTT
CDR3aa: CSAKGTRSTIYF

abundance: NA
len: 17
j_gene: TRBJ1-3
v_gene: TRBV10-3
d_gene: TRBD1
CDR3nt: TGTGCCATCAGTGGCAGACCGGGACAGGGGATGGGAAACACCATATATTTT
CDR3aa: CAISGRPGQGMGNTIYF

abundance: many
len: 16
j_gene: TRBJ2-2
v_gene: TRBV12-3/TRBV12-4
d_gene: TRBD2
CDR3nt: TGTGCCAGCAGCCAGACTAGCGGGACTAACACCGGGGAGCTGTTTTTT
CDR3aa: CASSQTSGTNTGELFF

abundance: once
len: 12
j_gene: TRBJ2-2
v_gene: TRBV10-2
d_gene: TRBD2
CDR3nt: TGCGCCGGCCTAGCGGACACCGGGGAGCTGTTTTTT
CDR3aa: CAGLADTGELFF

abundance: many
len: 19
j_gene: TRBJ1-5
v_gene: TRBV4-1
d_gene: TRBD1
CDR3nt: TGCGCCAGCAGCCAAGACGCTCTCTGGTATCGACAGGGCGGTTGGCCCCAGCATTTT
CDR3aa: CASSQDALWYRQGGWPQHF

abundance: NA
len: 13
j_gene: TRBJ1-1
v_gene: TRBV2
d_gene: NA
CDR3nt: TGTGCCAGCAGATGGGGGGGGAACACTGAAGCTTTCTTT
CDR3aa: CASRWGGNTEAFF

abundance: many
len: 15
j_gene: TRBJ1-1
v_gene: TRBV5-1
d_gene: TRBD1
CDR3nt: TGCGCCAGCAGCGATACAGGGGGCGCGTACACTGAAGCTTTCTTT
CDR3aa: CASSDTGGAYTEAFF

abundance: many
len: 15
j_gene: TRBJ2-3
v_gene: TRBV20-1
d_gene: NA
CDR3nt: TGCAGTGCTCCCCGACTAGTTTGGACCACAGATACGCAGTATTTT
CDR3aa: CSAPRLVWTTDTQYF

abundance: few
len: 15
j_gene: TRBJ2-5
v_gene: TRBV15
d_gene: TRBD2
CDR3nt: TGTGCCACCAGCAGAGTGGGGGGGAGGGGAGAGACCCAGTACTTC
CDR3aa: CATSRVGGRGETQYF